The sample holds a few counts of the clone carrying this T cell receptor beta chain. Antigen specificity is unknown. Reverse transcribing all isolated RNA meant expressed TCRB transcripts were sequenced. The data were produced by immunoSEQ multiplex PCR, yet TCRdb's version contains in-frame clones alone and is incomplete. Seen here are some 360,000 clones, roughly 9.8% observed once, and the top ten hold roughly 0.6%. Deletions cut 4 bases from V and 1 base from J, with 13 bases between. The germline CDR1 and CDR2 sequences are MDHEN and SYDVKM. The CDR3 consists of 15 residues. This specimen belongs to a study of beta chain features in type 1 diabetes. Broader study findings: HLA influence on TCRB rearrangement stayed unresolved here. When cDNA is sequenced, cells with high TCR expression could be over-represented. Across all four CD4+ subsets, people with type 1 diabetes showed modestly shorter TCRB CDR3s. For type 1 diabetes patients, VDJ junctions showed fewer insertions and more deletions.

Material for sequencing was central memory CD4+ T cells from blood. The chain joins TRBV28 to TRBJ2-5; TRBD1 might be the D (5 bases). The source is a man in his thirties or forties with type 1 diabetes. The CDR3 nucleotides are TGTGCCAGCAGTTCCATGGTGGACACCCAAGAGACCCAGTACTTC. Protein product: CASSSMVDTQETQYF.